A single sample is the source of the 32 T cell receptor beta chains below, sequenced in a study of blood T cells in healthy people across ages. A J-beta primer mix and a sample-barcoded 5' primer were used in a second PCR of about 7 to 12 cycles. Via MiXCR, TCRdb re-called the 5' RACE reads, giving one row per CDR3 protein. This table has about 770,000 distinct CDR3 sequences, 44% appearing once. Source material: blood. These receptors were obtained from a man aged 55 to 70 in good health.

The chain uses TRBV3-1 and TRBJ2-1; 12 bases are shared with TRBD2. Germline values: CDR1 LGHDT, CDR2 YNNKEL (reference sequence). After removal of 2 bases from V and 7 bases from J, the junction contained 6 bases not matched to a gene. This CDR3 contains 16 residues. The CDR3 here is CASSQLAGGPINEQFF. CDR3 DNA: TGTGCCAGCAGCCAACTAGCGGGAGGGCCAATTAATGAGCAGTTCTTC.

The rearrangement links TRBV4-3 to TRBJ1-5, with a weak D call TRBD1 (6 bases). Between the trimmed V and J ends, which lost 3 bases and 7 bases, there was a span of 16 bases. From germline, CDR1 is LGHNA and CDR2 YSLEER. The CDR3 sequence is 15 residues long. The DNA of the CDR3 is TGCGCCAGCAGCCATGATACAGGGACTTGGCAGCCCCAGCATTTT. Its translation: CASSHDTGTWQPQHF.

This clonotype has only a few counts. The genes are TRBV5-1 and TRBJ2-3; 7 bases match TRBD1. The V gene end was trimmed by 4 bases and the J gene end by 6 bases; junction bases not matched to a gene: 14. Germline assignment: CDR1 SGHRS and CDR2 YFSETQ. The CDR3 is 16 residues long. In DNA form, the CDR3 reads TGCGCCAGCAGCGCCGACAGGGTGGGCCCTCGGGATACGCAGTATTTT. Its protein product is CASSADRVGPRDTQYF.

Concerning this clonotype itself: A much larger clone lies a single base off, so this may be a read error. The CDR3: CASSKPGQGVETQCF. The CDR3 DNA sequence: TGCGCCAGCAGCAAACCGGGACAGGGTGTGGAGACCCAGTGCTTC. The gene calls are TRBV5-1 and TRBJ2-5; 9 bases are shared with TRBD1. The CDR3 totals 15 residues. Germline V gene lookup returns CDR1 SGHRS and CDR2 YFSETQ.

The J gene is TRBJ2-1, the V gene TRBV20-1; D is unresolved. From germline, CDR1 is DFQATT and CDR2 SNEGSKA (reference sequence). V was cut by 1 base and J by 4 bases, with 14 bases left in between. The CDR3 sequence is 15 residues long. CDR3 loop: CSARVRPLLYNEQFF. CDR3 bases: TGCAGTGCTAGAGTTAGGCCTCTCCTTTACAATGAGCAGTTCTTC.

This clonotype was counted between two and nine times. The rearrangement uses TRBV12-3 or TRBV12-4 and TRBJ1-1; D remains unclear. The CDR3 has 12 amino acids. Trimming left V 2 bases short and J 8 bases short, with 9 bases between. The CDR3 is CASSLLLPEAFF. The CDR3 DNA follows: TGTGCCAGCAGTTTATTGCTGCCCGAAGCTTTCTTT.

Here the CDR3 DNA reads TGTGCCAGCAGTTACTCCCTGAACGGGGACAGGGGTCCCAGGAATGAGCAGTTCTTC. Its protein product is CASSYSLNGDRGPRNEQFF. This chain joins TRBV6-2 or TRBV6-3 and TRBJ2-1, with TRBD1 matching over 10 bases. Germline V gives CDR1 MNHEY, CDR2 SVGEGT. V was pared by 0 bases and J by 7 bases, with 15 bases of the junction left unmatched. This CDR3 has 19 amino acids.

This rearrangement joins TRBV9 to TRBJ2-7; D is possibly TRBD1 (6 bases). The CDR3 sequence is 15 residues long. Trimming pared 4 bases from V and 1 base from J, leaving 15 bases between. Germline CDR1 and CDR2: SGDLS and YYNGEE. The chain's CDR3 is CASSLRQDESYEQYF. The CDR3 coding sequence is TGTGCCAGCAGCCTCAGACAGGACGAATCCTACGAGCAGTACTTC.

The chain uses TRBV20-1 and TRBJ1-4; D is unresolved. There are 13 residues in the CDR3. V was shortened by 3 bases and J by 8 bases, with 13 bases between the two germline ends. Germline V gene sequence: CDR1 DFQATT, CDR2 SNEGSKA (reference sequence). CDR3 DNA sequence: TGCAGTGCTAGGGGCGAAGGGTTCGAAAAACTGTTTTTT. This sequence encodes CSARGEGFEKLFF.

The rearrangement joins TRBV10-3 to TRBJ2-7; tentative D call: TRBD1 (6 bases). CDR3 length: 14 amino acids. Germline V gene sequence: CDR1 ENHRY, CDR2 SYGVKD. V shed 3 bases and J shed 4 bases, with 13 bases lying between them. CDR3: CAISDGGRRYEQYF. CDR3 DNA sequence: TGTGCCATCAGTGATGGGGGCAGGAGATACGAGCAGTACTTC.

The V call is TRBV20-1, the J call TRBJ1-2; the match to TRBD1 covers 8 bases. The CDR3 has 16 residues. Germline V gene lookup returns CDR1 DFQATT and CDR2 SNEGSKA (reference sequence). V dropped 6 bases and J dropped 0; count of bases not matched to a gene: 12. The CDR3: CSASTGVNKANYGYTF. The CDR3 DNA reads as TGCAGTGCATCGACAGGGGTTAATAAGGCTAACTATGGCTACACCTTC.

CDR3 sequence: CASSQERGRGLTSYEQYF. The CDR3 bases are TGTGCCAGCAGCCAAGAGAGGGGTAGGGGTTTAACTTCCTACGAGCAGTACTTC. The V and J genes are TRBV3-1 and TRBJ2-7; D may be TRBD1 or TRBD2 (5 bases each). V lost 0 bases and J 1 base, leaving 19 bases between the germline ends. Germline CDR1 is LGHDT and CDR2 is YNNKEL (reference sequence). The CDR3 length is 18 residues.

The CDR3 here is CASKGGSSDTQYF. The CDR3 nucleotides read TGTGCCAGTAAGGGGGGAAGCTCAGATACGCAGTATTTT. The chain recombines TRBV27 with TRBJ2-3; the D gene could be TRBD1 or TRBD2 (6 bases each). V lost 9 bases, J lost 4 bases, and 14 bases lay in between. The CDR3 totals 13 residues. Germline-derived CDR1 and CDR2 are MNHEY and SMNVEV (reference sequence).

The V and J genes are TRBV7-9 and TRBJ1-1; TRBD1 aligns across 10 bases. From germline, CDR1 is SEHNR and CDR2 FQNEAQ (reference sequence). V gave up 4 bases and J gave up 1 base; unmatched junction bases: 3. This CDR3 contains 15 residues. DNA for the CDR3: TGTGCCAGCAGCTGGACAGGGGGAGGGAACACTGAAGCTTTCTTT. As protein: CASSWTGGGNTEAFF.

The chain links TRBV4-3 to TRBJ2-1; D gene unclear. Trimming shortened V by 0 bases and J by 5 bases, and 11 bases separated the two germline ends. The length of the CDR3 is 15 residues. CDR1 and CDR2 from the germline V gene are LGHNA and YSLEER. This chain's CDR3 is CASSQDSTRHNEQFF. In DNA form, the CDR3 reads TGCGCCAGCAGCCAAGATAGTACAAGACACAATGAGCAGTTCTTC.

This clonotype has just a few counts. The V gene is TRBV11-2, the J gene TRBJ2-5; D ambiguous. Trimming cost V 5 bases and J 4 bases, with 14 bases left between them. The CDR3 runs 14 residues. The germline V gene has CDR1 SGHAT and CDR2 FQNNGV. The CDR3 DNA is TGTGCCAGCAGCCCCCGCGAGTCGGGAGAGACCCAGTACTTC. Its translation: CASSPRESGETQYF.

The J gene is TRBJ2-7, the V gene TRBV12-3 or TRBV12-4; tentatively, D is TRBD2 (7 bases). The J call may be wrong; the DNA end is better matched by TRBJ2-5. The CDR3 covers 13 residues. CDR3 sequence reads: CASMGGPGETQYF. The CDR3, as DNA: TGTGCCAGCATGGGGGGGCCGGGGGAGACCCAGTACTTC.

The chain joins TRBV20-1 to TRBJ1-2; 9 bases are a match to TRBD1. This CDR3 region has 12 residues. The V gene's germline CDR1 is DFQATT and CDR2 SNEGSKA (reference sequence). V gave up 6 bases and J gave up 4 bases; unmatched junction bases: 3. CDR3 nucleotide sequence: TGCAGTGCCCTGGGACAGGGCTATGGCTACACCTTC. Amino acids: CSALGQGYGYTF.

The chain has TRBV12-3 or TRBV12-4 and TRBJ1-2; maybe TRBD1 (6 bases). Trimming shortened V by 3 bases and J by 4 bases, and 15 bases separated the two germline ends. This CDR3 spans 15 amino acids. The CDR3 region has the DNA TGTGCCAGCAGTTTCCCGGCGGGGGCGAGCTATGGCTACACCTTC. It specifies CASSFPAGASYGYTF.

In its sample, this clonotype was seen once. The chain recombines TRBV20-1 with TRBJ2-4; TRBD1 is a possible D gene (6 bases). The V end lost 8 bases, the J end lost 6 bases, and 29 bases lay between the germline ends. CDR3 size: 17 residues. Germline CDR1 reads DFQATT; CDR2 reads SNEGSKA (reference sequence). CDR3 in amino acids: CSTNPQGSGLKGNIQYF. CDR3 nucleotides: TGCAGTACCAACCCACAGGGAAGCGGTCTTAAGGGAAACATTCAGTACTTC.

This chain joins TRBV29-1 and TRBJ2-1, with D maybe TRBD2 (6 bases). The CDR3 totals 15 residues. Deletions cut 3 bases from V and 5 bases from J, with 17 bases between. Germline CDR1 SQVTM, CDR2 ANQGSEA. This CDR3 reads CSVEAGGPLDNEQFF. Here the CDR3 DNA reads TGCAGCGTTGAGGCCGGGGGACCCCTTGACAATGAGCAGTTCTTC.

There are many counts of this clonotype. The junction and the germline gene differ at one end; a read error may be behind it. This chain connects TRBV9 to TRBJ1-5; tentatively, D is TRBD1 (6 bases). The CDR3 contains 15 residues. Per germline, CDR1 SGDLS and CDR2 YYNGEE. The chain's CDR3 is CASSVDSQVNQPQHF. The CDR3 DNA sequence: TGTGCCAGCAGCGTGGACAGTCAAGTCAATCAACCCCAGCATTTT.

The chain has TRBV12-5 and TRBJ2-1, with 7 bases that match TRBD1. This CDR3 is 13 amino acids long. Germline loops: CDR1 LGHNT, CDR2 FRNRAP. The junction had 12 bases not matched to a gene; V was cut back by 6 bases and J by 13 bases. Here the CDR3 reads CASGTGNAETQFF. In DNA, the CDR3 is TGTGCTAGTGGGACAGGGAACGCGGAGACCCAGTTCTTC. Full variable domain (missing parts from reference TRBV12-5 and TRBJ2-1): DARVTQTPRHKVTEMGQEVTMRCQPILGHNTVFWYRQTMMQGLELLAYFRNRAPLDDSGMPKDRFSAEMPDATLATLKIQPSEPRDSAVYFCASGTGNAETQFFGPGTRLTVL.

The chain uses TRBV7-2 and TRBJ2-1; D might be TRBD1 or TRBD2, each matching 6 bases. The CDR3 is 15 residues long. V dropped 1 base and J dropped 8 bases, with 15 bases sitting between them. CDR1 SGHTA and CDR2 FQGNSA come from the germline V gene. The CDR3 DNA sequence: TGTGCCAGCAGCTTAGTGGTGGGGGGCAGGGATGAGCAGTTCTTC. The encoded protein is CASSLVVGGRDEQFF.

There are a few counts of this clonotype. V is TRBV28 and J is TRBJ2-5; TRBD2 is a possible D gene (5 bases). V shed 3 bases and J shed 9 bases, with 23 bases lying between them. This CDR3 spans 16 amino acids. Germline CDR1 reads MDHEN; CDR2 reads SYDVKM. DNA for the CDR3: TGTGCCAGCAGTTTCAAGAGCGGTCCTAGCATGATGCCCCAGTACTTC. This gives the protein CASSFKSGPSMMPQYF.

The V and J genes are TRBV6-1 and TRBJ1-2, with no clear D. Germline-derived CDR1 and CDR2 are MNHNS and SASEGT. With 3 bases removed from V and 6 bases from J, the gap between germline ends came to 20 bases. The CDR3 consists of 16 residues. CDR3 nucleotides: TGTGCCAGCAGTGATTGGGTTGGGCCGTTACGGAATGGCTACACCTTC. Residues: CASSDWVGPLRNGYTF.

The chain carries TRBV15 and TRBJ2-5; the D gene is possibly TRBD2 (5 bases). The better agreement between TRBJ2-7 and the DNA end casts doubt on the J call. Germline V gene data show CDR1 as LNHNV and CDR2 as YYDKDF (reference sequence). This CDR3 region has 15 residues. The CDR3, as DNA: TGTGCCACCAGCAGAGATCGGCTAGCTGCCAACGAGCAGTACTTC. Protein sequence: CATSRDRLAANEQYF.

This clonotype was seen a handful of times. V usage is TRBV10-3 and J usage is TRBJ1-6; 8 bases match TRBD1. J gave up 14 bases and V 6 bases, and 9 bases lay outside the gene matches. This CDR3 has 13 amino acids. Germline CDR1 ENHRY, CDR2 SYGVKD. The CDR3 here is CAISGTGPGALHF. The CDR3 bases are TGTGCCATCAGCGGGACAGGACCTGGAGCCCTCCACTTT.

The chain uses TRBV7-9 and TRBJ1-5, with 10 bases aligning to TRBD1. Per the germline V gene, CDR1 is SEHNR and CDR2 is FQNEAQ (reference sequence). CDR3 length: 15 residues. V trimming: 5 bases; J trimming: 2 bases; junction bases outside the gene matches: 3. The CDR3 loop reads CASSKGQGGNQPQHF. CDR3 in DNA: TGTGCCAGCAGCAAAGGACAGGGGGGCAATCAGCCCCAGCATTTT.

This clonotype was found many times. The V gene is TRBV18, the J gene TRBJ1-1; weak D call: TRBD1 (5 bases). Deletions cut 8 bases from V and 1 base from J, with 14 bases between. CDR1 and CDR2 (germline): KGHSH, LQKENI. This CDR3 contains 14 residues. As DNA, the CDR3 is TGTGCCAGCAGCCCCGGGACGGCGAACACTGAAGCTTTCTTT. Its protein is CASSPGTANTEAFF.

The chain combines TRBV10-2 with TRBJ2-5, with 8 bases identical to TRBD2. In germline, CDR1 is WSHSY, CDR2 SAAADI. With V trimmed by 4 bases and J by 7 bases, 8 bases remained unmatched. The CDR3 totals 14 residues. The CDR3 sequence is CASSGRLAGGTQYF. For the CDR3, the DNA is TGCGCCAGCAGTGGTCGGCTAGCGGGTGGGACCCAGTACTTC.

The rearrangement links TRBV28 to TRBJ1-6; D is perhaps TRBD1 (6 bases). V lost 6 bases and J 4 bases, leaving 22 bases between the germline ends. The CDR3 length is 18 residues. The germline V gene has CDR1 MDHEN and CDR2 SYDVKM. This chain's CDR3 is CASRGGRGVPVYNSPLHF. CDR3 coding DNA: TGTGCCAGCAGAGGGGGACGGGGGGTCCCCGTTTATAATTCACCCCTCCACTTT.